The T cell receptor beta chain described here comes from a study of T cells in Graves' hyperthyroidism and ophthalmopathy. Using RNA transcripts as the source, TCR beta CDR3 regions were amplified. The study used the HTBI primer set for a first-round RT-PCR of the TCR CDR3. TCRdb re-called the multiplex PCR reads with MiXCR, one entry per CDR3 protein. The data hold 550,000 to 700,000 distinct CDR3 sequences, with just over 45% observed a single time. The germline V and J ends were trimmed by 4 bases and 7 bases, with 17 bases remaining between them. Germline CDR1 is WSHSY and CDR2 is SAAADI. The CDR3 runs 15 residues.

V usage is TRBV10-2 and J usage is TRBJ1-5, with D possibly TRBD1 on 6 matching bases. The specimen sequenced was peripheral blood or thyroid tissue (not recorded which). This receptor was taken from an adult woman with Graves' disease, either hyperthyroidism or ophthalmopathy (not recorded which). CDR3 protein: CASSGTAASGQPQHF. CDR3 coding DNA: TGCGCCAGCAGTGGGACAGCTGCAAGTGGGCAGCCCCAGCATTTT.